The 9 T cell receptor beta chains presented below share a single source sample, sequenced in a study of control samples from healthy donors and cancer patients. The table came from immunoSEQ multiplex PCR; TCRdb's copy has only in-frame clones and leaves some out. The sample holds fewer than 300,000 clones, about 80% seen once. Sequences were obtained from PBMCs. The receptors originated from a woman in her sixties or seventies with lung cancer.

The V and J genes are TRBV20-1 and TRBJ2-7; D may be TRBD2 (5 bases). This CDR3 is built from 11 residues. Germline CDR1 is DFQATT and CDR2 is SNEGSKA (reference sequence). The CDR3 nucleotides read TGCAGCGAAGGGAGCTCCTACGAGCAGTACTTC. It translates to CSEGSSYEQYF.

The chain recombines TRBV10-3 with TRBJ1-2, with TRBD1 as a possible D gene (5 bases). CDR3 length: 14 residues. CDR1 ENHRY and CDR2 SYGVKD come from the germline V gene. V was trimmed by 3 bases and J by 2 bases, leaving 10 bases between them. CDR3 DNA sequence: TGTGCCATCAGTGATTGGGGGGGAAACTATGGCTACACCTTC. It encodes CAISDWGGNYGYTF.

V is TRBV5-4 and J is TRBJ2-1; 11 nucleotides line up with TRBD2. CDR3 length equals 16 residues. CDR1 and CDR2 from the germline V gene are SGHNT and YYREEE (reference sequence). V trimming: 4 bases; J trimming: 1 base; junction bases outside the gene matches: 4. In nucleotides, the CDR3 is TGTGCCAGCAGCCGAGCTAGCGGGGGGTCCTACAATGAGCAGTTCTTC. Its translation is CASSRASGGSYNEQFF.

DNA for the CDR3: TGTGCCAGCTCACCGTCAGCGGGAGGGATCAATGAGCAGTTCTTC. Translating gives CASSPSAGGINEQFF. This sequence joins TRBV18 and TRBJ2-1; 10 nucleotides align to TRBD2. V was clipped by 3 bases and J by 6 bases; unmatched bases: 5. Germline CDR1 reads KGHSH; CDR2 reads LQKENI. This CDR3 is 15 amino acids long.

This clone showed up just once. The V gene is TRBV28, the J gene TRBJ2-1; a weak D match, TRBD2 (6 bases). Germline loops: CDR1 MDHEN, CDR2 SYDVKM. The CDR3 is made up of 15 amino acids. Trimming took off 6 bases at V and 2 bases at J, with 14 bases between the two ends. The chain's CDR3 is CASSPGGPTYNEQFF. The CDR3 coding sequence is TGTGCCAGCAGCCCAGGAGGGCCTACCTACAATGAGCAGTTCTTC. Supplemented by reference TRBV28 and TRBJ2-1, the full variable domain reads DVKVTQSSRYLVKRTGEKVFLECVQDMDHENMFWYRQDPGLGLRLIYFSYDVKMKEKGDIPEGYSVSREKKERFSLILESASTNQTSMYLCASSPGGPTYNEQFFGPGTRLTVL.

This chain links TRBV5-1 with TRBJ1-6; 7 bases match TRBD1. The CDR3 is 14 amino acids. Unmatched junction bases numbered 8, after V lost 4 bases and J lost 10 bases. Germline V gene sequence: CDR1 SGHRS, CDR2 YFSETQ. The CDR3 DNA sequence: TGCGCCAGCAGCCCCACAGGGGTAAGGTCACCCCTCCACTTT. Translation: CASSPTGVRSPLHF.

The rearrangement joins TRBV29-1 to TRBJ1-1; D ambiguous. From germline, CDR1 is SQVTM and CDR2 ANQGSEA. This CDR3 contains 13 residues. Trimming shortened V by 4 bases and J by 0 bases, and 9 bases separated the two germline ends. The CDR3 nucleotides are TGCAGCGTTGGATCACAGTTGAACACTGAAGCTTTCTTT. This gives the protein CSVGSQLNTEAFF.

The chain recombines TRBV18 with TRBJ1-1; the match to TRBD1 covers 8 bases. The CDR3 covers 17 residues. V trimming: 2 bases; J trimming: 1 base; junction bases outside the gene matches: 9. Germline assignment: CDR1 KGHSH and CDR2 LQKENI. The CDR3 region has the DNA TGTGCCAGCTCACCAAGGAACAGGGGGAATGGGAACACTGAAGCTTTCTTT. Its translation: CASSPRNRGNGNTEAFF.

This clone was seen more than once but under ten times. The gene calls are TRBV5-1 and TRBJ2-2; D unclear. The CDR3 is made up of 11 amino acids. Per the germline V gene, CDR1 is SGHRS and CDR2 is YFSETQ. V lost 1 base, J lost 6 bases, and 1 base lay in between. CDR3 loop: CASSLPGELFF. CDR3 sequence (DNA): TGCGCCAGCAGCTTGCCCGGGGAGCTGTTTTTT.